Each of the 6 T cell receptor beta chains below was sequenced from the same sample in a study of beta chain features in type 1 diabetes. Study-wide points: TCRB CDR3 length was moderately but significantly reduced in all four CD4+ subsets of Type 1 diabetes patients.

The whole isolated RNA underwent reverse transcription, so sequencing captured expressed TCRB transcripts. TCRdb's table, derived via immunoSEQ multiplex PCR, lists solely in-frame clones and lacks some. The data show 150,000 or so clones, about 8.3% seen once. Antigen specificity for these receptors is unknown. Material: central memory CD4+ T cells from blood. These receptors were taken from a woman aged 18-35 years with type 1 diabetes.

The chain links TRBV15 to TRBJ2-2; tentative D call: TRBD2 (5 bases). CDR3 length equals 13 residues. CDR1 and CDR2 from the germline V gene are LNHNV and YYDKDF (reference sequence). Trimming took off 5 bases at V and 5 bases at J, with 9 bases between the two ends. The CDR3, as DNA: TGTGCCACCAGCTTCGGAGGTACCGGGGAGCTGTTTTTT. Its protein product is CATSFGGTGELFF.

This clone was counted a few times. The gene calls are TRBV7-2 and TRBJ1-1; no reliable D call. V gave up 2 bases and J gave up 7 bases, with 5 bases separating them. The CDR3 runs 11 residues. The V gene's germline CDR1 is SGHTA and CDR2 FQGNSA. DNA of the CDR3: TGTGCCAGCAGCTTACTTAATGAAGCTTTCTTT. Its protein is CASSLLNEAFF. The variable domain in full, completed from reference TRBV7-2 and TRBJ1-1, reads GAGVSQSPSNKVTEKGKDVELRCDPISGHTALYWYRQSLGQGLEFLIYFQGNSAPDKSGLPSDRFSAERTGGSVSTLTIQRTQQEDSAVYLCASSLLNEAFFGQGTRLTVV.

DNA for the CDR3: TGCGCCAGCAGCCACGGACAGGGCTCAGATACGCAGTATTTT. This translates into CASSHGQGSDTQYF. The chain links TRBV4-3 to TRBJ2-3, with 8 nucleotides matching TRBD1. Germline V gene lookup returns CDR1 LGHNA and CDR2 YSLEER. Unmatched junction bases numbered 3, after V lost 3 bases and J lost 4 bases. The CDR3 contains 14 residues.

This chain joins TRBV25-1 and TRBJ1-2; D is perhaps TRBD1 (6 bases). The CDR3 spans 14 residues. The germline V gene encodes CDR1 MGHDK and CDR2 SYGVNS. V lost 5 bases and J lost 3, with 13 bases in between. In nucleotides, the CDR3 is TGTGCCAGCAGTCCGGCCGGGACATACTATGGCTACACCTTC. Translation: CASSPAGTYYGYTF.

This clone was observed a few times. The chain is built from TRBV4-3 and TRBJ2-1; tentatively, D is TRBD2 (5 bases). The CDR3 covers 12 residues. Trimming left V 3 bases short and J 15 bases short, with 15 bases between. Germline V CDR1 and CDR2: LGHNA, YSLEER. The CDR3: CASSHPLGGLFF. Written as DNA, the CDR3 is TGCGCCAGCAGCCACCCACTAGGTGGGCTGTTCTTC.

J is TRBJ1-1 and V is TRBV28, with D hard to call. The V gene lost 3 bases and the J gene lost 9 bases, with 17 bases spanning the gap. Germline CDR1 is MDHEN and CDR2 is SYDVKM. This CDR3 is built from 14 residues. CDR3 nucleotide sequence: TGTGCCAGCAGTTTCCCGTCGGTGGGAGGGAAAGCTTTCTTT. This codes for CASSFPSVGGKAFF.